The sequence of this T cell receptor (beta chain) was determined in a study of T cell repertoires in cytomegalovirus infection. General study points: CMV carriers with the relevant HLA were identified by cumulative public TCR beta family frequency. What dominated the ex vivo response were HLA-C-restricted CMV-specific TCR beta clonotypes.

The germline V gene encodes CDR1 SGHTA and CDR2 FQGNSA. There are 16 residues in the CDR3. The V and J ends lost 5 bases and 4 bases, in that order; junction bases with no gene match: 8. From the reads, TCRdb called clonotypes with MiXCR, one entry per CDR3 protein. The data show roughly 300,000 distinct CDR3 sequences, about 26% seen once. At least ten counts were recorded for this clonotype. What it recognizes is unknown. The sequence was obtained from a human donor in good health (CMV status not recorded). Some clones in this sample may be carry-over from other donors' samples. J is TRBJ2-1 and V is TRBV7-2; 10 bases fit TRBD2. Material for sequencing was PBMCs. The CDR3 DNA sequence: TGTGCCAGCAGCCCAAAAGGACTAGCGGCTTACAATGAGCAGTTCTTC. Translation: CASSPKGLAAYNEQFF. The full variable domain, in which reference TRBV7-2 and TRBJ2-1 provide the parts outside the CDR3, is GAGVSQSPSNKVTEKGKDVELRCDPISGHTALYWYRQSLGQGLEFLIYFQGNSAPDKSGLPSDRFSAERTGGSVSTLTIQRTQQEDSAVYLCASSPKGLAAYNEQFFGPGTRLTVL.